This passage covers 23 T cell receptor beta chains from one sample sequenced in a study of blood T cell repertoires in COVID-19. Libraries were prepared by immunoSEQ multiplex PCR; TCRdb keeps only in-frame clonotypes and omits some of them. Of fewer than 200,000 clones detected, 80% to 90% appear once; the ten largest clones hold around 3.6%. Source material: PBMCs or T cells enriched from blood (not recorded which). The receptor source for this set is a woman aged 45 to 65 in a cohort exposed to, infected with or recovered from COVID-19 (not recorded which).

DNA for the CDR3: TGTGCCAGCAGCCTCCGTCGCAAGGGGAAGTCTGGAAACACCATATATTTT. Translating it yields CASSLRRKGKSGNTIYF. V usage is TRBV3-1 (or the pseudogene TRBV3-2) and J usage is TRBJ1-3; D may be TRBD1 (5 bases). V was clipped by 4 bases and J by 1 base, with 17 bases between them. Germline assignment: CDR1 LGHDT and CDR2 YNNKEL (reference sequence). There are 17 residues in the CDR3.

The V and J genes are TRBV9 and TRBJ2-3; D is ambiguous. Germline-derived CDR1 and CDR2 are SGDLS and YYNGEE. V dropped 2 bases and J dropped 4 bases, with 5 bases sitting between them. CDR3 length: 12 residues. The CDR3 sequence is CASSVRSDTQYF. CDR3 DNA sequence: TGTGCCAGCAGCGTTCGGTCAGATACGCAGTATTTT.

The CDR3 region is CASSSHLDRGLYEQYF. The CDR3 nucleotides read TGTGCCAGCAGCTCCCATCTCGACAGGGGGCTCTACGAGCAGTACTTC. The J gene is TRBJ2-7, the V gene TRBV7-9; 10 nucleotides align to TRBD1. Germline V gene lookup returns CDR1 SEHNR and CDR2 FQNEAQ (reference sequence). This CDR3 spans 16 amino acids. The trim removed 4 bases at V and 3 bases at J, leaving 9 bases unmatched.

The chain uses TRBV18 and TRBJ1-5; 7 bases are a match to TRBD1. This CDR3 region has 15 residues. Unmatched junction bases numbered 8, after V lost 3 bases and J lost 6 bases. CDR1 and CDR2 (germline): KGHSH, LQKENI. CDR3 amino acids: CASSPGTDARQPQHF. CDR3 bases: TGTGCCAGCTCACCGGGGACAGATGCCCGTCAGCCCCAGCATTTT.

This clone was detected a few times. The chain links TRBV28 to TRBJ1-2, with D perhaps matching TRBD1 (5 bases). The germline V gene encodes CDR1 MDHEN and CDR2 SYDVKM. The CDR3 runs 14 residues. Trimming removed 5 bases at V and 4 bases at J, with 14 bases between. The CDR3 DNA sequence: TGTGCCAGCAGTCCTACGGGAGACAGCTATGGCTACACCTTC. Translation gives CASSPTGDSYGYTF.

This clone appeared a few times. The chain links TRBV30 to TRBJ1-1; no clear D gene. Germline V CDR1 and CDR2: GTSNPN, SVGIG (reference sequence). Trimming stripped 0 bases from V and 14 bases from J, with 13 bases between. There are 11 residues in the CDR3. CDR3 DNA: TGTGCCTGGAGTGTTGGGAGGGAGAGGTTCTTT. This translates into CAWSVGRERFF. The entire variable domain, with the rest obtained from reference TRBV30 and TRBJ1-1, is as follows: SQTIHQWPATLVQPVGSPLSLECTVEGTSNPNLYWYRQAAGRGLQLLFYSVGIGQISSEVPQNLSASRPQDRQFILSSKKLLLSDSGFYLCAWSVGRERFFGQGTRLTVV.

DNA for the CDR3: TGTGCCAGTAGTATGGGAGCGGGACTCGAGGATCCGCAGTATTTT. Its protein product is CASSMGAGLEDPQYF. The genes are TRBV19 and TRBJ2-3, with TRBD2 matching over 7 bases. Germline trimming cut 3 bases from V and 10 bases from J; bases unmatched to any gene: 13. The CDR3 runs to 15 residues. Germline V lookup: CDR1 LNHDA, CDR2 SQIVND (reference sequence).

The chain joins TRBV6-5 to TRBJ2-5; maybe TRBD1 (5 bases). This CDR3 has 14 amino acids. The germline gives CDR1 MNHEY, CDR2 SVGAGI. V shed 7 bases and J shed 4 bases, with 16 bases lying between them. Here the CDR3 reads CASTQGRVSETQYF. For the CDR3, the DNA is TGTGCCAGCACCCAGGGCAGGGTGTCAGAGACCCAGTACTTC.

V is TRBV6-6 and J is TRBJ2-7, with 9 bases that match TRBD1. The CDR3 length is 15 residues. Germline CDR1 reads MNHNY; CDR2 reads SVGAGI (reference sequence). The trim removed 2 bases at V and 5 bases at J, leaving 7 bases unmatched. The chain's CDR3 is CASSYDRQGGDEQYF. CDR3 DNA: TGTGCCAGCAGTTACGATAGACAGGGGGGGGACGAGCAGTACTTC.

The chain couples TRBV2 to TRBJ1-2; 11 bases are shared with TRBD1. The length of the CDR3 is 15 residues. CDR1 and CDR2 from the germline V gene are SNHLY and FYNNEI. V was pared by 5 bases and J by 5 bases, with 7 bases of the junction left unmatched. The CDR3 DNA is TGTGCCAGCAGTTTCTCGGACAGGGGGCGTTATGGCTACACCTTC. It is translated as CASSFSDRGRYGYTF.

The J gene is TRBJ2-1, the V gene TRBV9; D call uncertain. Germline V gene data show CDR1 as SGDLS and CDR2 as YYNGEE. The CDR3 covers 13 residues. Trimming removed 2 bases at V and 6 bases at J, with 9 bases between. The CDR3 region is CASSVGSFNEQFF. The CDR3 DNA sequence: TGTGCCAGCAGCGTGGGCAGTTTCAATGAGCAGTTCTTC.

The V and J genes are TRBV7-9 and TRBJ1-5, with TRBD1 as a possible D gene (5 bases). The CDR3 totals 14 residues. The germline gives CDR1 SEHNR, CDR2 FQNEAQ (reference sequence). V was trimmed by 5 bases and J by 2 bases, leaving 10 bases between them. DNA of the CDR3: TGTGCCAGCAGCCAGGGCTGGGGCAATCAGCCCCAGCATTTT. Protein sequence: CASSQGWGNQPQHF.

The CDR3 coding sequence is TGTGCCAGCAGTGCAAACCGGGACAGGGAACAAAAACTGTTTTTT. It specifies CASSANRDREQKLFF. The chain joins TRBV25-1 to TRBJ1-4, with 9 bases matching TRBD1. The CDR3 covers 15 residues. From germline, CDR1 is MGHDK and CDR2 SYGVNS. The V segment lost 4 bases and the J segment 9 bases; nucleotides outside the gene matches: 9.

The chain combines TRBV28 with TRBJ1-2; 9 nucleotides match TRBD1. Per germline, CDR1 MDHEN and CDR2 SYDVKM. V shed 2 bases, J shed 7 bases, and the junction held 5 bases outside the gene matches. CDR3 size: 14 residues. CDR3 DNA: TGTGCCAGCAGTTTACCTACAGGGGGCCTTGGCTACACCTTC. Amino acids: CASSLPTGGLGYTF.

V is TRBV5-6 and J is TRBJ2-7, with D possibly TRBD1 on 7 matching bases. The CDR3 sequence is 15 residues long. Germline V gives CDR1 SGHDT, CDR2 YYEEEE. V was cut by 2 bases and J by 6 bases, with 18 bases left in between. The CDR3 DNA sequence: TGTGCCAGCAGCTTTGGGATGACAGGGAGGAGCGAGCAGTACTTC. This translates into CASSFGMTGRSEQYF.

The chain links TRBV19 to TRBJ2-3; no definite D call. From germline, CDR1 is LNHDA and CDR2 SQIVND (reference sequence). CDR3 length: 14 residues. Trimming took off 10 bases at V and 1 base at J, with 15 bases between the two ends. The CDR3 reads CATEFGSGTDTQYF. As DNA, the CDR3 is TGTGCCACCGAGTTCGGGTCGGGCACAGATACGCAGTATTTT.

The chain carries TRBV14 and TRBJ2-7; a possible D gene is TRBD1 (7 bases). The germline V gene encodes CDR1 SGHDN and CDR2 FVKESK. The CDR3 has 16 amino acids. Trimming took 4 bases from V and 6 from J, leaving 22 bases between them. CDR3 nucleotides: TGTGCCAGCAGCCCTGACAGGGTTCCCCGGCGGGGCGAGCAGTACTTC. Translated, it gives CASSPDRVPRRGEQYF.

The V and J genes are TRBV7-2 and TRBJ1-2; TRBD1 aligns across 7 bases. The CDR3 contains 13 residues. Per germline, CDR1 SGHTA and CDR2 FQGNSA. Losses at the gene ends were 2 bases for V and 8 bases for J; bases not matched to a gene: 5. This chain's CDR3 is CASSLRPQGGYTF. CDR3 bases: TGTGCCAGCAGCTTAAGACCACAGGGGGGCTACACCTTC.

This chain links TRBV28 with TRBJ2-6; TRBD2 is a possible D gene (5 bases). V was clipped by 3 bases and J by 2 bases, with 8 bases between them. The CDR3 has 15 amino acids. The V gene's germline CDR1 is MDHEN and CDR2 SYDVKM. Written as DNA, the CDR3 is TGTGCCAGCAGTTTGTCCGGGGCTGGGGCCAACGTCCTGACTTTC. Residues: CASSLSGAGANVLTF.

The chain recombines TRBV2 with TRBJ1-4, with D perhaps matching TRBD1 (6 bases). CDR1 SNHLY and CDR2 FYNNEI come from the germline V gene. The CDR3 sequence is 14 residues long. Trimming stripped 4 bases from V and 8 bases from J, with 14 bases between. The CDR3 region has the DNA TGTGCCAGCAGTGTTGAACAGGGAAGGGAAAAACTGTTTTTT. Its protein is CASSVEQGREKLFF.

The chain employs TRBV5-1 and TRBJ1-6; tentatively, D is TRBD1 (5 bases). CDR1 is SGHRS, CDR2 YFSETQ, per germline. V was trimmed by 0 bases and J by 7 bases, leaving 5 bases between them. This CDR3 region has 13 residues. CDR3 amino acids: CASSLDRNSPLHF. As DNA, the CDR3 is TGCGCCAGCAGCTTGGACAGGAATTCACCCCTCCACTTT.

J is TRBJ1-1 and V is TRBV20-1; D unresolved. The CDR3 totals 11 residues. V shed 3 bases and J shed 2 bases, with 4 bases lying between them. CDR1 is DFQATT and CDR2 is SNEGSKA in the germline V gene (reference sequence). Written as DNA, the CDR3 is TGCAGTGCTAGTCTAAACACTGAAGCTTTCTTT. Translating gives CSASLNTEAFF.

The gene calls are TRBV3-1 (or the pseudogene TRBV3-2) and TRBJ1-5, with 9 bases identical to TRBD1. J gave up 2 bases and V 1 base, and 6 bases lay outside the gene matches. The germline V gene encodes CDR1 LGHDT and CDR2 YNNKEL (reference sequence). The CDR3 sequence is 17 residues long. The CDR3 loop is CASSQAGQGQGNQPQHF. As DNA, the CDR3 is TGTGCCAGCAGCCAAGCCGGACAGGGGCAGGGCAATCAGCCCCAGCATTTT.